The entry below describes one TCR beta chain. Only a few counts were recorded for this clone. Its cognate antigen has yet to be identified. No base quality values were provided; no much bigger clone lies one nucleotide off. At the junction V is shortened by 1 base and J by 4 bases, with 16 bases in between. Reading from cysteine to phenylalanine, the CDR3 counts 16 amino acids. Of the read, only the CDR3 DNA is kept; its 48 bases are in frame from base 1. From a lookup of the germline V gene, CDR1 and CDR2 are SNHLY and FYNNEI. This sample was included in a study of cytomegalovirus exposure and HLA in healthy donors (dated by TCRdb to 2017 to 2019). Context from the whole study: The 666 repertoires of the first cohort and the 110 or so validation repertoires were produced on the same platform, according to a later analysis. The aim of the study was to test whether cataloging public T cell receptors could identify signatures of past pathogen exposure. A separate validation cohort of more than 100 different subjects was used in addition to the approximately 670-subject first cohort. To predict cytomegalovirus infection status, the study combined high-throughput TCR immunosequencing, statistical association of individual TCRs with disease status, and machine learning.

Libraries were constructed by the immunoSEQ multiplex PCR assay. In the original analysis: To diagnose cytomegalovirus status from the catalog of TCR beta chain sequences, a statistical classification framework was built. TCRdb re-hosts the immuneACCESS table, in-frame sequences only. Its copies lack some clones; in the studies checked, an unresolved V gene accounts for under half of them, and the cause for the rest is not known. The D gene and trimming were derived from the DNA, and the V and J assignments and clone size from that table. Within this sample are about 120,000 clones, with around 85% of them counted one time only. The top ten constitute 2.1% of the sample. Separate from the roughly 660-subject first cohort, the validation cohort of 90 to 150 subjects was the group to which the donors belonged. Summary of the overall study and its limitations: Cytomegalovirus status was reported to be diagnosed by the classifier with high specificity and sensitivity in both the original and validation cohorts. The authors suggested that the approach could potentially be extended to other disease states and immunological phenotypes. The validation cohort had no HLA typing available for a later analysis, so co-occurrence within that cohort was assessed over all 130 or so repertoires. Across donors, most TCR sequences were observed very rarely, whereas some public TCRs were present in many individuals. In a later analysis, TCRs clustered in the first cohort were found to also tend to co-occur in the 130 or so validation repertoires, with approximately 95% of cluster scores above 0. In vitro tests confirmed that a few of the cytomegalovirus-associated TCR beta chains recognize cytomegalovirus antigens. In the study, 164 TCR beta chains were listed as associated with cytomegalovirus.

The clonotype was recovered from a woman between 25 and 40 years old in good health and CMV-seronegative. The sample was PBMCs. The chain couples TRBV2 to TRBJ1-1; matching of 6 bases hints at TRBD1 as the D gene. The CDR3 has the sequence CASSEGRARGTTEAFF. The sequenced DNA is TGTGCCAGCAGTGAAGGCCGGGCCAGGGGTACCACTGAAGCTTTCTTT. Full variable domain (CDR3 extended with the reference TRBV2 and TRBJ1-1 proteins): EPEVTQTPSHQVTQMGQEVILRCVPISNHLYFYWYRQILGQKVEFLVSFYNNEISEKSEIFDDQFSVERPDGSNFTLKIRSTKLEDSAMYFCASSEGRARGTTEAFFGQGTRLTVV.